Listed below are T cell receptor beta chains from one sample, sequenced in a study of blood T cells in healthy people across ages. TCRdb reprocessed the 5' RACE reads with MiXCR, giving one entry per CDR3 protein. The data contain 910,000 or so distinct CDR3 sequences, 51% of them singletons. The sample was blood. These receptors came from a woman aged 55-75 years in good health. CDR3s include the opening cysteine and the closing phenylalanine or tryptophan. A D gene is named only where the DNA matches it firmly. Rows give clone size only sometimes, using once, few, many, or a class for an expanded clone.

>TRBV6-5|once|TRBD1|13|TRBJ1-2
TGTGCCAGCAGTTACCAAGGGGGCCGGGGCTACACCTTC
CASSYQGGRGYTF
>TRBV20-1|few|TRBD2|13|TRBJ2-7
TGCAGTGTCACGACTAGCGGGATATTCGAGCAGTACTTC
CSVTTSGIFEQYF
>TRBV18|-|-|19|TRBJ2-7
TGTGCCAGCTTTCCTCCCGGTGGGCGACCAGGACGATTTCCCTACGAGCAGTACTTC
CASFPPGGRPGRFPYEQYF
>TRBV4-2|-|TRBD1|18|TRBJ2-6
TGTGCCAGCAGCCTAGGGACAGGGGGCGATTCTGGGGCCAACGTCCTGACTTTC
CASSLGTGGDSGANVLTF
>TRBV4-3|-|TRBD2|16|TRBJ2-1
TGCGCCAGCAGCCAAGGAGTAGCGGGAGGGGATAAAGTTACGTTCTTC
CASSQGVAGGDKVTFF
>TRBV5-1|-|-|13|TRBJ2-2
TGCGCCAGCAGCTGGGGGAACACCGGGGAGCTGTTTTTT
CASSWGNTGELFF
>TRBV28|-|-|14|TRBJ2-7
TGTGCCAGCAGTTTACAGCCCGTTGTGGAGAGGCAGTACTTC
CASSLQPVVERQYF
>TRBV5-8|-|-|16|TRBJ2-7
TGTGCCAGCAGCTTGACCCCACAGGGGAGGTACTACGAGCAGTACTTC
CASSLTPQGRYYEQYF
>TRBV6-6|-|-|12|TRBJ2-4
TGTGCCAGCAGTTCACTTGCTAGCATTCAGTACTTC
CASSSLASIQYF
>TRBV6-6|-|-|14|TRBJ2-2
TGTGCCAGCAGTTACTCTGGGCCCACCGGGGAGCTGTTTTTT
CASSYSGPTGELFF
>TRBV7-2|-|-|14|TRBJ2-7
TGTGCCAGCAGCTTAGCTTACGGGTCCCACGAGCAGTACTTC
CASSLAYGSHEQYF
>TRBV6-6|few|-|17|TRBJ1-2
TGTGCCAGCCTTAGGGGGGGACATCCGGCTTCTAACTATGGCTACACCTTC
CASLRGGHPASNYGYTF
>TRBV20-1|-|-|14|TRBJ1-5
TGCAGTGCTAGAGAGGGAAAGCCTAATCAGCCCCAGCATTTT
CSAREGKPNQPQHF
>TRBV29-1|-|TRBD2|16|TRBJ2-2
TGCAGCGTACAAGGGACTAGCGGGACGAACACCGGGGAGCTGTTTTTT
CSVQGTSGTNTGELFF
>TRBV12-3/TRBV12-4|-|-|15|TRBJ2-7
TGTGCCAGCAGTTTGAGGAAATTGGGGGCCGACGAGCAGTACTTC
CASSLRKLGADEQYF
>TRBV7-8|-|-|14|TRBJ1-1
TGTGCCAGCAGCTTATTGAATACGGGCACTGAAGCTTTCTTT
CASSLLNTGTEAFF
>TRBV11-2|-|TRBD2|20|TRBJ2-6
TGTGCCAGCAGCCGCCCCTCCATTAGCGGGAAGTGGGTAGGGGCCAACGTCCTGACTTTC
CASSRPSISGKWVGANVLTF
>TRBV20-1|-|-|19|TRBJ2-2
TGCAGTGCTAGAGACCCTCGGACTCAAAATTCCGCGAACACCGGGGAGCTGTTTTTT
CSARDPRTQNSANTGELFF
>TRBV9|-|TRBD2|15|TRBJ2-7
TGTGCCAGCAGCGTAGGGACTAGCGGTCCCTGCGAGCAGTACTTC
CASSVGTSGPCEQYF
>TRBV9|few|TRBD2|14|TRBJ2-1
TGTGCCAGCAGCGTAGCGGGAGGGCCCAATGAGCAGTTCTTC
CASSVAGGPNEQFF
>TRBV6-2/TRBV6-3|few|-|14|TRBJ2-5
TGTGCCAGCAAACAGGGCAGGAGCCAAGAGACCCAGTACTTC
CASKQGRSQETQYF
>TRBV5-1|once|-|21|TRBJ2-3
TGCGCCAGCAGCTCCGGCCGGGGGACCCGGGACCCAAACACAGGGGAAGATACGCGGTATTTT
CASSSGRGTRDPNTGEDTRYF
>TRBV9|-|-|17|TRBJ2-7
TGTGCCAGCAGCGTAGGGGGTAGGGACCGTCGACCCTACGAGCAGTACTTC
CASSVGGRDRRPYEQYF
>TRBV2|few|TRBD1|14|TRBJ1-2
TGTGCCAGCACAAATGGGGACAGGCCTTATGGCTACACCTTC
CASTNGDRPYGYTF
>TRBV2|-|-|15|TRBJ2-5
TGTGCCAGCAGTGAGGGTCAAGCCCTCTATTCGACCCAGTACTTC
CASSEGQALYSTQYF
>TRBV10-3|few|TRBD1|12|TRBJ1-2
TGTGCCATCGGGACAGGGGACTATGGCTACACCTTC
CAIGTGDYGYTF
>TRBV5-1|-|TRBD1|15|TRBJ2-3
TGCACCAGCAGCTTGGGACAGGGATGGACAGATACGCAGTATTTT
CTSSLGQGWTDTQYF
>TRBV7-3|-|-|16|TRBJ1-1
TGTGCCAGCAGCTTAGGGTTCGGAGGTATGAACACTGAAGCTTTCTTT
CASSLGFGGMNTEAFF
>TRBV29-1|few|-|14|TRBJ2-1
TGCAGCGTTGGAAGGGGAATAAACTACAATGAGCAGTTCTTC
CSVGRGINYNEQFF
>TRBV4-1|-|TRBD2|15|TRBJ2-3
TGCGCCAGCAGCCAGGTAGCGGGGAACACAGATACGCAGTATTTT
CASSQVAGNTDTQYF
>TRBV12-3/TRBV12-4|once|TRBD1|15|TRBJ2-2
TGTGCCAGCAGTTCCAGGGGGCCGAACACCGGGGAGCTGTTTTTT
CASSSRGPNTGELFF
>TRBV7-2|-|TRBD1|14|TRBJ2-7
TGTGCCAGCAGGGGGGGGGACAGGGGTTACGAGCAGTACTTC
CASRGGDRGYEQYF
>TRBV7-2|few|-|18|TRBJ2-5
TGTGCCAGCAGCCCGAACAGGGGGCGAGCGGGAGATCAAGAGACCCAGTACTTC
CASSPNRGRAGDQETQYF
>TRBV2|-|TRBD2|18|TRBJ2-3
TGTGCCAGCAGAGGACGTAGCGGGAGGGCCCGGGGCACAGATACGCAGTATTTT
CASRGRSGRARGTDTQYF
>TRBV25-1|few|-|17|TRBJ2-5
TGTGCCAGCAGTGGATCGAGCCCTAGGCCCGTACAAGAGACCCAGTACTTC
CASSGSSPRPVQETQYF
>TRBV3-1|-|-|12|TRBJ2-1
TGTGCCAGCAGCTTAGCGACACTCGAGCAGTTCTTC
CASSLATLEQFF
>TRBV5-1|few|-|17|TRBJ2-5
TGCGCCAGCAGCTTGGTCCCAGGGTGGAGGCGTGAAGAGACCCAGTACTTC
CASSLVPGWRREETQYF
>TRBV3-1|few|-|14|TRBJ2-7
TGTGCCAGCAGCCAAGGGACGGCAGCCTACGAGCAGTACTTC
CASSQGTAAYEQYF
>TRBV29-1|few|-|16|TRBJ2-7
TGCAGCGTTGAAGGGGGAGACGAATGGTTCTCCTACGAGCAGTACTTC
CSVEGGDEWFSYEQYF
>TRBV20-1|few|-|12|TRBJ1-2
TGCAAAGGCGGAGGAACTAACTATGGCTACACCTTC
CKGGGTNYGYTF
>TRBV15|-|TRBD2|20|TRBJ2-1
TGTGCCACCAGCAGTGCCGGACTAGCGGGGGGCGTAAGCTCCTACAATGAGCAGTTCTTC
CATSSAGLAGGVSSYNEQFF
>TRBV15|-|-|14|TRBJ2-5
TGTGCCACCAGTCCGGGACGCATGCAAGAGACCCAGTACTTC
CATSPGRMQETQYF
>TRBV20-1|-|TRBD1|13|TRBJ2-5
TGCAGTGCTAGCAGGACAGGGGGGGAGACCCAGTACTTC
CSASRTGGETQYF